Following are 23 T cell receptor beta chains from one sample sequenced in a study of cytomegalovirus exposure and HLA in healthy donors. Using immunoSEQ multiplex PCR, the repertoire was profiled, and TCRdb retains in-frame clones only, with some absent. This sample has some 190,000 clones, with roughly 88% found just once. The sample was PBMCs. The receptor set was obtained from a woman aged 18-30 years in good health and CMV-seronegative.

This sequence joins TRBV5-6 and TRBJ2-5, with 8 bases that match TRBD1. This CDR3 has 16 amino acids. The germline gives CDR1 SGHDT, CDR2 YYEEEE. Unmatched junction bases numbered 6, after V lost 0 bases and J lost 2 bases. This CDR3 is CASSLGPRQGQETQYF. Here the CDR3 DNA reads TGTGCCAGCAGCTTGGGTCCAAGACAGGGGCAAGAGACCCAGTACTTC.

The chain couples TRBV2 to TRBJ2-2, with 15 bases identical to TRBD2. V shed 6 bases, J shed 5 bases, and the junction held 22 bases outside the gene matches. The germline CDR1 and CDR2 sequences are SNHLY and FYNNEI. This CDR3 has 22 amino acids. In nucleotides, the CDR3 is TGTGCCAGCAGAGAGACTATCCCGGGACTAGCGGGGGGAAGGAGCTTTACCGGGGAGCTGTTTTTT. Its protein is CASRETIPGLAGGRSFTGELFF. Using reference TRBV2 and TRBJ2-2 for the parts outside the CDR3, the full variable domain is EPEVTQTPSHQVTQMGQEVILRCVPISNHLYFYWYRQILGQKVEFLVSFYNNEISEKSEIFDDQFSVERPDGSNFTLKIRSTKLEDSAMYFCASRETIPGLAGGRSFTGELFFGEGSRLTVL.

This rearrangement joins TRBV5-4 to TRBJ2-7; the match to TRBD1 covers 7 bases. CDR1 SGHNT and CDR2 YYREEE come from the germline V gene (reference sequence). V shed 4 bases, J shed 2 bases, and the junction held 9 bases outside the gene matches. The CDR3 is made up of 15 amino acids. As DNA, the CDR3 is TGTGCCAGCAGCCCAACCGGGACAGAGGCCTACGAGCAGTACTTC. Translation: CASSPTGTEAYEQYF.

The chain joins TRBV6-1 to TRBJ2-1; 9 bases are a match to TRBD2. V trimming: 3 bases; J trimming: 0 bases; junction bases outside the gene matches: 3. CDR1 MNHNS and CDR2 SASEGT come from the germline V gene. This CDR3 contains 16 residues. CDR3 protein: CASSEISGGSYNEQFF. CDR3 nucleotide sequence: TGTGCCAGCAGTGAGATTAGCGGGGGCTCCTACAATGAGCAGTTCTTC.

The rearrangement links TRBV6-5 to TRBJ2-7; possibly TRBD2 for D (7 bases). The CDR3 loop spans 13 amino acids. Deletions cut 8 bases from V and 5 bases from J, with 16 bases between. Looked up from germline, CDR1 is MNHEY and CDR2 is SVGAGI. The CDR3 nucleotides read TGTGCCAGCCGGATCAGGGGAGGGGACGAGCAGTACTTC. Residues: CASRIRGGDEQYF.

Written as DNA, the CDR3 is TGCGCCAGCAGCCAAGAGTGGCAGGGATACGAGCAGTACTTC. Translating gives CASSQEWQGYEQYF. The rearrangement joins TRBV4-1 to TRBJ2-7, with D tentatively TRBD1 (5 bases). The CDR3 consists of 14 residues. The V end was cut by 0 bases, the J end by 4 bases, with 10 bases between. The germline V gene encodes CDR1 MGHRA and CDR2 YSYEKL.

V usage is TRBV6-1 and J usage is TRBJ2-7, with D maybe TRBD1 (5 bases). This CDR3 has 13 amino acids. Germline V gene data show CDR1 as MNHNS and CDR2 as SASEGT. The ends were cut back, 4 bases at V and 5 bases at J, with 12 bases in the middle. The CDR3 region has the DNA TGTGCCAGCAGTGCCAGGGCGGAACACGAGCAGTACTTC. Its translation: CASSARAEHEQYF.

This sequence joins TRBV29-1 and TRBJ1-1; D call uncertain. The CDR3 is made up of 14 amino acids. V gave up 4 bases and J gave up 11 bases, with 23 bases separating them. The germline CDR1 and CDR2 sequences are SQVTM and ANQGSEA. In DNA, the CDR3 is TGCAGCGTTGCCCTCGTCGGGTCGACTAAGCGCGCTTTCTTT. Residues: CSVALVGSTKRAFF.

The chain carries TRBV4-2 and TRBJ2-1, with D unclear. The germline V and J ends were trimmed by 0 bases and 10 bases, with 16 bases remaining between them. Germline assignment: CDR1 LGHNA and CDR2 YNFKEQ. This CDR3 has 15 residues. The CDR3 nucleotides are TGTGCCAGCAGCCAAGATCCCCTGCTGGCTAGAGAGCAGTTCTTC. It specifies CASSQDPLLAREQFF.

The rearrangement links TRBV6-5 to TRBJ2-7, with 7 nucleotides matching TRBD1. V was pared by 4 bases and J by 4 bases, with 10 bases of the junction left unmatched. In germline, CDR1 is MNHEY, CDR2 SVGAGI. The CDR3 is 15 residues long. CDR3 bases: TGTGCCAGCAGTTTGCAGACAGGGTCCCGATACGAGCAGTACTTC. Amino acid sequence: CASSLQTGSRYEQYF.

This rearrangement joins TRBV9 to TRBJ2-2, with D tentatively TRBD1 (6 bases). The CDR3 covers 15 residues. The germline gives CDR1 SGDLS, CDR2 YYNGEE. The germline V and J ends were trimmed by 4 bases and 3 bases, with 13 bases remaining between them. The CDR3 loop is CASSTPGQHTGELFF. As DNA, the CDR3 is TGTGCCAGCAGCACCCCGGGACAACACACCGGGGAGCTGTTTTTT.

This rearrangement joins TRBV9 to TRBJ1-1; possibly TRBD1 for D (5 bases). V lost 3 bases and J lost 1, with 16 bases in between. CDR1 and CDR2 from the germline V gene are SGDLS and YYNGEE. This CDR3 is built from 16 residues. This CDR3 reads CASSEGQRAWNTEAFF. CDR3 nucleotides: TGTGCCAGCAGCGAGGGGCAAAGGGCATGGAACACTGAAGCTTTCTTT.

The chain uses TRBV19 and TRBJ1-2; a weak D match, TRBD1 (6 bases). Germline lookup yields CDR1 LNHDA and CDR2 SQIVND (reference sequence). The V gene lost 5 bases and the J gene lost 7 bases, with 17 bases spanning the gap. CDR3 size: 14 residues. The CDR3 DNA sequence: TGTGCCAGTAGTTTGGGCGGACAGTCTTTTGGCTACACCTTC. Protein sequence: CASSLGGQSFGYTF.

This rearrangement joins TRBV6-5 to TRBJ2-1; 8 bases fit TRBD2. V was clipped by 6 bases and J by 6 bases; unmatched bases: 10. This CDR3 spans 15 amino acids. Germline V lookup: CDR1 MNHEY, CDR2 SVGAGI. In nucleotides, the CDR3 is TGTGCCAGCAGCCCCCGGGGGGGGAGTCGCAATGAGCAGTTCTTC. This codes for CASSPRGGSRNEQFF.

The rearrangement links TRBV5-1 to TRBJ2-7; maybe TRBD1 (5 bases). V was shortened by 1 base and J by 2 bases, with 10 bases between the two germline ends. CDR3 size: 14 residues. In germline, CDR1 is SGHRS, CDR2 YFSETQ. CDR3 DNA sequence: TGCGCCAGCAGCTTGTGGCAGGGTACCTACGAGCAGTACTTC. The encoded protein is CASSLWQGTYEQYF.

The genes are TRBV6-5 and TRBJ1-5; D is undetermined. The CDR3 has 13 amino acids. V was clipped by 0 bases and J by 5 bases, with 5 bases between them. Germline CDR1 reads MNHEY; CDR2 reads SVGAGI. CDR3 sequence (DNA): TGTGCCAGCAGTTACTCGTCGGATCAGCCCCAGCATTTT. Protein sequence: CASSYSSDQPQHF.

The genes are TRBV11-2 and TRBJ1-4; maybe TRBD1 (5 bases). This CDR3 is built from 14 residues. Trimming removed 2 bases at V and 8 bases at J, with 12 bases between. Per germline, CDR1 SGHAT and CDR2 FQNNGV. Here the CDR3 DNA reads TGTGCCAGCAGCTTAAGTCAGGGCCCAGAAAAACTGTTTTTT. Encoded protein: CASSLSQGPEKLFF.

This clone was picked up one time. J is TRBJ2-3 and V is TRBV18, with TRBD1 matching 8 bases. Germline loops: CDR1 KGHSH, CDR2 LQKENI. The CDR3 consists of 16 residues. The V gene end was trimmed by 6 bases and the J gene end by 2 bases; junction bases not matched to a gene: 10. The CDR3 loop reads CASSDRVRRSTDTQYF. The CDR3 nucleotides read TGTGCCAGCTCGGACAGGGTCAGGAGGTCCACAGATACGCAGTATTTT.

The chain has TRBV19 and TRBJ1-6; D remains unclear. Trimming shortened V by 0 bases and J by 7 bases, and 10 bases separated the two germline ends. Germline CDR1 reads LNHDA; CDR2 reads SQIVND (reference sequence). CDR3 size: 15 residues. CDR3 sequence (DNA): TGTGCCAGTAGTATAGACAGTCTAGAGAATTCACCCCTCCACTTT. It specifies CASSIDSLENSPLHF.

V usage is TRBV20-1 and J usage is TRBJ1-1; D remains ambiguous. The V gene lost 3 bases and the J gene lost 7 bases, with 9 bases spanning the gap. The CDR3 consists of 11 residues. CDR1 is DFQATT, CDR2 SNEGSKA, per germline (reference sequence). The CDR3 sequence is CSASSPVEAFF. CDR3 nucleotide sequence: TGCAGTGCTAGTAGCCCAGTTGAAGCTTTCTTT.

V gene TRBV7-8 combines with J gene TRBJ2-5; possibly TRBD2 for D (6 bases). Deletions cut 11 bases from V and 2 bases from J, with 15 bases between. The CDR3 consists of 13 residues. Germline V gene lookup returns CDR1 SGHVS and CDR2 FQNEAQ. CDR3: CAGGSGIQETQYF. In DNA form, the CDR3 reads TGTGCCGGGGGGAGCGGAATTCAAGAGACCCAGTACTTC.

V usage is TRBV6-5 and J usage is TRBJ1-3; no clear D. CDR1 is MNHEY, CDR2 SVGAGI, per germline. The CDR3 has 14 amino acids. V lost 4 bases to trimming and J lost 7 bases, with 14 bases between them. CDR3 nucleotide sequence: TGTGCCAGCAGTTCCCCGGCCCGAGGCAACACCATATATTTT. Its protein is CASSSPARGNTIYF.

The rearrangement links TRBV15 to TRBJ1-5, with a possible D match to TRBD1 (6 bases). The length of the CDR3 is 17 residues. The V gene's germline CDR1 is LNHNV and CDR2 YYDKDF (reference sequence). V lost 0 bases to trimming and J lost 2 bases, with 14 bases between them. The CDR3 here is CATSRDQGGIRNQPQHF. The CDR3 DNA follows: TGTGCCACCAGCAGAGATCAAGGGGGTATACGCAATCAGCCCCAGCATTTT. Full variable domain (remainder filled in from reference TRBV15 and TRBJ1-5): DAMVIQNPRYQVTQFGKPVTLSCSQTLNHNVMYWYQQKSSQAPKLLFHYYDKDFNNEADTPDNFQSRRPNTSFCFLDIRSPGLGDTAMYLCATSRDQGGIRNQPQHFGDGTRLSIL.